This T cell receptor (beta chain) is from a study of cytomegalovirus exposure and HLA in healthy donors. Study observations and caveats: In a later analysis, DRB1 alleles had the most associated TCRs; HLA-C alleles the fewest. Earlier analysis found most TCR beta V segments productive about 87% or about 30% of the time. The study recorded 160 or so TCR beta chains that were cytomegalovirus-associated. A later analysis showed HLA-associated TCR beta chains outstripping equally common others in clonal expansion.

With V trimmed by 8 bases and J by 5 bases, 17 bases remained unmatched. This CDR3 is 18 amino acids long. CDR1 and CDR2 from the germline V gene are MNHEY and SMNVEV (reference sequence). As for this clone: The antigen is unknown.

60 Vbeta and 13 Jbeta primers were used in PCR. The repertoire was sequenced with immunoSEQ multiplex PCR; TCRdb's copy has only in-frame clones and lacks some. In the table there are 100,000 to 150,000 clones, 81% of which are singletons. Specimen: PBMCs. The chain has TRBV27 and TRBJ2-3, with 12 bases fitting TRBD1. This clonotype was sampled from a woman aged 40 to 49 in good health and CMV-seropositive. In DNA form, the CDR3 reads TGTGCCAGCCAACCGATCATGGGACAGGGGGCCGCACGAGATACGCAGTATTTT. It translates to CASQPIMGQGAARDTQYF.